Below are 27 T cell receptor beta chains sequenced from a single sample in a study of monozygotic twins with inflammatory bowel disease. With the 5' RACE reads reprocessed, TCRdb shows one record per CDR3 protein and no DNA. The table lists 95,000 to 110,000 distinct CDR3 sequences. The source material was blood. Receptor source: a human donor with ulcerative colitis or Crohn's disease, or a healthy co-twin of an affected twin (not recorded which).

V gene TRBV5-1 combines with J gene TRBJ2-3; TCRdb's assignment of TRBD2 cannot be checked, as there is no DNA. CDR1 and CDR2 (germline): SGHRS, YFSETQ. This CDR3 has 16 residues. The CDR3 region is CASSATTSASTDTQYF.

This sequence joins TRBV4-2 and TRBJ2-2; TCRdb proposes TRBD2, but this gene call is untestable without DNA. The germline CDR1 and CDR2 sequences are LGHNA and YNFKEQ. The CDR3 is 13 amino acids. Here the CDR3 reads CASSHSGAGELFF.

The J gene is TRBJ1-6, the V gene TRBV6-4. The CDR3 contains 13 residues. From germline, CDR1 is MRHNA and CDR2 SNTAGT. This chain's CDR3 is CASSPDGRTPLHF.

The chain is built from TRBV24-1 and TRBJ1-1; TCRdb's assignment of TRBD1 cannot be checked, as there is no DNA. Germline V gene data show CDR1 as KGHDR and CDR2 as SFDVKD. The CDR3 consists of 15 residues. The CDR3 protein is CATSGQGVGDTEAFF.

This chain connects TRBV6-1 to TRBJ2-6; the TCRdb D gene call, TRBD1, has no DNA to confirm it. Germline CDR1 reads MNHNS; CDR2 reads SASEGT. The CDR3 consists of 18 residues. CDR3 in amino acids: CASSEYGDRGSGANVLTF.

V and J are TRBV7-2 and TRBJ2-7; TCRdb picks TRBD2, but there is no DNA to check that call. The CDR3 consists of 15 residues. Germline CDR1 reads SGHTA; CDR2 reads FQGNSA. CDR3 sequence reads: CASSLQTSGSYEQYF.

The rearrangement uses TRBV9 and TRBJ2-3; TCRdb lists TRBD1, though no DNA is available to test this call. The germline gives CDR1 SGDLS, CDR2 YYNGEE. The CDR3 is 17 residues long. The chain's CDR3 is CASSVYGAQVSTDTQYF.

The chain recombines TRBV20-1 with TRBJ2-7. Germline V CDR1 and CDR2: DFQATT, SNEGSKA (reference sequence). This CDR3 has 12 residues. CDR3 residues: CSARDVVSEQYF.

The rearrangement joins TRBV18 to TRBJ2-1. CDR3 length equals 13 residues. In germline, CDR1 is KGHSH, CDR2 LQKENI. The chain's CDR3 is CASSPTQTLEQFF.

V is TRBV20-1 and J is TRBJ1-2. The CDR3 contains 14 residues. Looked up from germline, CDR1 is DFQATT and CDR2 is SNEGSKA (reference sequence). The CDR3 loop is CSARDLQGGYGYTF.

V usage is TRBV11-2 and J usage is TRBJ2-1; checking the TCRdb D call of TRBD1 is not possible without DNA. Germline V CDR1 and CDR2: SGHAT, FQNNGV. The CDR3 extends over 15 amino acids. The CDR3 loop reads CASSTETDNYNEQFF.

CDR3 in amino acids: CASSLVGSGSHEQYF. The chain carries TRBV7-8 and TRBJ2-7; the D gene TCRdb calls, TRBD2, cannot be checked with no DNA. CDR3 length: 15 residues. Germline CDR1 is SGHVS and CDR2 is FQNEAQ.

V usage is TRBV11-2 and J usage is TRBJ2-7; TCRdb returns TRBD2, unconfirmable since there is no DNA. CDR3 length: 19 residues. The germline CDR1 and CDR2 sequences are SGHAT and FQNNGV. The CDR3 here is CASSLGLGTSRPGSYEQYF.

The rearrangement joins TRBV5-1 to TRBJ1-2. Germline CDR1 reads SGHRS; CDR2 reads YFSETQ. The CDR3 totals 13 residues. CDR3 residues: CASSLEANYGYTF.

The chain couples TRBV13 to TRBJ2-7. The CDR3 totals 13 residues. In germline, CDR1 is PRHDT, CDR2 FYEKMQ (reference sequence). CDR3 amino acids: CASSLRLAYEQYF.

This sequence joins TRBV7-2 and TRBJ2-3. The CDR3 covers 16 residues. Germline CDR1 SGHTA, CDR2 FQGNSA. The CDR3 protein is CASSLRQATRTDTQYF.

The chain has TRBV7-9 and TRBJ1-6. Germline CDR1 and CDR2: SEHNR and FQNEAQ (reference sequence). The CDR3 consists of 14 residues. The CDR3 protein is CASSPQDFDSPLHF.

This chain joins TRBV20-1 and TRBJ2-7. The CDR3 contains 14 residues. Germline lookup yields CDR1 DFQATT and CDR2 SNEGSKA (reference sequence). The CDR3 region is CSANRGRSSYEQYF.

V usage is TRBV20-1 and J usage is TRBJ1-1. The CDR3 spans 13 residues. Germline CDR1 is DFQATT and CDR2 is SNEGSKA (reference sequence). The CDR3 loop reads CSARASLNTEAFF.

The V call is TRBV20-1, the J call TRBJ2-3; TCRdb selects TRBD2, and the lack of DNA leaves this call unchecked. Germline V gives CDR1 DFQATT, CDR2 SNEGSKA (reference sequence). CDR3 length: 16 residues. The CDR3 region is CSARDPFSEVRDTQYF.

V is TRBV7-2 and J is TRBJ1-2; the D call of TRBD1 rests on TCRdb alone, since no DNA is present to check it. Germline CDR1 reads SGHTA; CDR2 reads FQGNSA. The CDR3 length is 15 residues. CDR3 in amino acids: CASSSKTGTPPGYTF.

The CDR3 here is CASSYPKTVTGGYTF. The genes are TRBV6-2 or TRBV6-3 and TRBJ1-2; TCRdb's D gene call, TRBD1, goes unchecked for lack of DNA. CDR3 length: 15 amino acids. Germline V CDR1 and CDR2: MNHEY, SVGEGT.

The V and J genes are TRBV20-1 and TRBJ2-1; the TRBD2 assignment by TCRdb is unverifiable without DNA. This CDR3 contains 15 residues. Germline CDR1 and CDR2: DFQATT and SNEGSKA (reference sequence). CDR3 protein: CSARSSGEEYNEQFF.

The genes are TRBV20-1 and TRBJ1-2. The length of the CDR3 is 14 residues. Germline V CDR1 and CDR2: DFQATT, SNEGSKA (reference sequence). The chain's CDR3 is CSVETGVEFGGYTF.

This rearrangement joins TRBV20-1 to TRBJ1-2; TCRdb proposes TRBD1, but this gene call is untestable without DNA. The germline V gene has CDR1 DFQATT and CDR2 SNEGSKA (reference sequence). The CDR3 spans 15 residues. The CDR3 sequence: CSAKAPGTSNYGYTF.

The rearrangement uses TRBV11-2 and TRBJ2-5. The CDR3 extends over 13 amino acids. Germline CDR1 and CDR2: SGHAT and FQNNGV. The CDR3 sequence is CASSFRLGETQYF.

The gene calls are TRBV20-1 and TRBJ2-7; TCRdb gives TRBD2 as the D gene, but with no DNA this cannot be confirmed. The CDR3 has 14 residues. Germline CDR1 DFQATT, CDR2 SNEGSKA (reference sequence). The CDR3 reads CSARVPTSYYEQYF.